This passage covers 20 T cell receptor beta chains from one sample sequenced in a study of shared clonotypes between healthy human individuals. The table came from immunoSEQ multiplex PCR; TCRdb's copy has only in-frame clones and leaves some out. The table shows millions of clones, with about 94% occurring only once. Terminally differentiated effector memory CD45RA+ cells were excluded from the naive CD8 cells, which were CD45RO-negative and positively selected for CCR7. The sequencing input was naive CD8+ T cells sorted from blood. The receptors shown here come from a man between 18 and 35 years old in good health.

The rearrangement uses TRBV6-5 and TRBJ2-7; no reliable D call. In germline, CDR1 is MNHEY, CDR2 SVGAGI. V was shortened by 2 bases and J by 2 bases, with 10 bases between the two germline ends. The CDR3 runs 14 residues. This CDR3 is CASSYGRAAYEQYF. In DNA, the CDR3 is TGTGCCAGCAGTTACGGTAGGGCAGCCTACGAGCAGTACTTC.

This chain joins TRBV5-4 and TRBJ1-2; a possible D gene is TRBD1 (6 bases). Looked up from germline, CDR1 is SGHNT and CDR2 is YYREEE (reference sequence). Trimming shortened V by 3 bases and J by 2 bases, and 11 bases separated the two germline ends. The CDR3 is made up of 14 amino acids. The CDR3 region is CASSSGVANYGYTF. CDR3 bases: TGTGCCAGCAGCTCAGGGGTCGCCAACTATGGCTACACCTTC.

This clone was seen more than once but under ten times. V and J are TRBV27 and TRBJ1-2; D perhaps matches TRBD1 (5 bases). CDR1 and CDR2 (germline): MNHEY, SMNVEV (reference sequence). CDR3 size: 14 residues. V lost 0 bases and J lost 7, with 12 bases in between. The CDR3 coding sequence is TGTGCCAGCAGTTTATCACCCTGGGACGGTGGCTACACCTTC. This codes for CASSLSPWDGGYTF.

The chain combines TRBV7-6 with TRBJ2-2; D uncertain. Trimming stripped 2 bases from V and 3 bases from J, with 13 bases between. CDR1 and CDR2 (germline): SGHVS, FNYEAQ. The CDR3 is 16 residues long. CDR3 sequence: CASSLSRNRDTGELFF. CDR3 in DNA: TGTGCCAGCAGCTTATCACGGAACCGGGACACCGGGGAGCTGTTTTTT.

The chain carries TRBV27 and TRBJ2-1; TRBD2 is a possible D gene (5 bases). V lost 8 bases and J 6 bases, leaving 14 bases between the germline ends. Germline V lookup: CDR1 MNHEY, CDR2 SMNVEV (reference sequence). The CDR3 is 13 residues long. CDR3: CASAWGASNEQFF. CDR3 in DNA: TGTGCCAGCGCCTGGGGAGCATCCAATGAGCAGTTCTTC.

V usage is TRBV30 and J usage is TRBJ2-5; TRBD1 might be the D (5 bases). CDR3 length: 15 residues. Trimming pared 0 bases from V and 3 bases from J, leaving 14 bases between. Germline CDR1 reads GTSNPN; CDR2 reads SVGIG (reference sequence). The CDR3 here is CAWSVGVGSEETQYF. The CDR3 DNA is TGTGCCTGGAGTGTAGGGGTCGGCAGTGAAGAGACCCAGTACTTC.

Concerning this clone itself: Relative to the germline gene, one junction end is altered; a read error may explain this. Here the CDR3 reads CASSPDGGVGTGELFF. The CDR3 DNA reads TGTGCTAGCAGCCCTGACGGTGGGGTGGGCACCGGGGAGCTGTTTTTT. The V and J genes are TRBV7-7 and TRBJ2-2; D call uncertain. This CDR3 has 16 amino acids. Germline assignment: CDR1 SSHAT and CDR2 FNYEAQ (reference sequence).

The rearrangement joins TRBV7-9 to TRBJ1-1, with D possibly TRBD1 on 5 matching bases. V gave up 5 bases and J gave up 6 bases, with 10 bases separating them. Germline-derived CDR1 and CDR2 are SEHNR and FQNEAQ (reference sequence). This CDR3 has 12 amino acids. CDR3 sequence (DNA): TGTGCCAGCAGCCCAGGGATAGCTGAAGCTTTCTTT. It encodes CASSPGIAEAFF.

The chain has TRBV4-1 and TRBJ2-1; TRBD2 might be the D (7 bases). The CDR3 has 17 residues. Germline lookup yields CDR1 MGHRA and CDR2 YSYEKL. The ends were cut back, 0 bases at V and 3 bases at J, with 15 bases in the middle. As DNA, the CDR3 is TGCGCCAGCAGCCAAGATGTTACGGGGGGCGGCTACAATGAGCAGTTCTTC. This gives the protein CASSQDVTGGGYNEQFF.

The V and J genes are TRBV19 and TRBJ2-7; a possible D gene is TRBD1 (6 bases). V shed 5 bases and J shed 4 bases, with 15 bases lying between them. Germline V gives CDR1 LNHDA, CDR2 SQIVND (reference sequence). The CDR3 runs 14 residues. The CDR3 spells CASSLNRDTYEQYF. The DNA for the CDR3 is TGTGCCAGTAGTCTGAACCGGGACACGTACGAGCAGTACTTC.

The genes are TRBV5-6 and TRBJ2-3, with D tentatively TRBD2 (5 bases). This CDR3 comprises 15 residues. Trimming removed 4 bases at V and 2 bases at J, with 14 bases between. CDR1 is SGHDT, CDR2 YYEEEE, per germline. CDR3 sequence (DNA): TGTGCCAGCAGCCCCGCGGGCGGGTTCACAGATACGCAGTATTTT. This sequence encodes CASSPAGGFTDTQYF.

This chain links TRBV2 with TRBJ2-5, with 14 nucleotides matching TRBD2. The CDR3 covers 16 residues. The V gene end was trimmed by 6 bases and the J gene end by 4 bases; junction bases not matched to a gene: 7. CDR1 is SNHLY, CDR2 FYNNEI, per germline. The CDR3 loop is CASSHPGLAGGETQYF. As DNA, the CDR3 is TGTGCCAGCAGCCACCCTGGACTAGCGGGGGGAGAGACCCAGTACTTC.

This chain joins TRBV19 and TRBJ2-3; 11 bases match TRBD2. The CDR3 length is 16 residues. The germline CDR1 and CDR2 sequences are LNHDA and SQIVND (reference sequence). Trimming cost V 3 bases and J 3 bases; bases outside gene matches: 5. The CDR3 region is CASSIISGGVTDTQYF. In DNA form, the CDR3 reads TGTGCCAGTAGTATCATTAGCGGGGGGGTAACAGATACGCAGTATTTT.

This CDR3 is CASSLGRGFGSTEAFF. CDR3 nucleotides: TGTGCCAGCAGCTTAGGCAGGGGGTTTGGCAGTACTGAAGCTTTCTTT. The chain uses TRBV13 and TRBJ1-1; 7 positions agree with TRBD1. Per the germline V gene, CDR1 is PRHDT and CDR2 is FYEKMQ (reference sequence). J gave up 5 bases and V 0 bases, and 9 bases lay outside the gene matches. The CDR3 runs 16 residues.

The genes are TRBV2 and TRBJ1-6; possibly TRBD1 for D (6 bases). This CDR3 comprises 14 residues. The germline V gene has CDR1 SNHLY and CDR2 FYNNEI. The germline V and J ends were trimmed by 4 bases and 7 bases, with 11 bases remaining between them. CDR3 coding DNA: TGTGCCAGCAGTGCATGGACAGCCAATTCACCCCTCCACTTT. Translated: CASSAWTANSPLHF.

The chain links TRBV5-4 to TRBJ2-7; D possibly matches TRBD1 or TRBD2 (5 bases each). From germline, CDR1 is SGHNT and CDR2 YYREEE (reference sequence). The CDR3 loop spans 14 amino acids. Trimming cost V 2 bases and J 9 bases, with 18 bases left between them. The CDR3 DNA sequence: TGTGCCAGCAGCTTTCAGGGTGGGGACGGGTGGCAGTACTTC. Protein: CASSFQGGDGWQYF.

In the case of this clone: The sample contains more than one DNA sequence encoding this CDR3. The V call is TRBV4-1, the J call TRBJ1-1; D perhaps matches TRBD1 (5 bases). The CDR3 loop spans 14 amino acids. V was cut by 3 bases and J by 0 bases, with 8 bases left in between. Germline CDR1 reads MGHRA; CDR2 reads YSYEKL. The CDR3 loop reads CASSQGTVNTEAFF. CDR3 coding DNA: TGCGCCAGCAGCCAGGGGACGGTGAACACTGAAGCTTTCTTT.

With regard to this clone: The sample has other DNA sequences that encode this CDR3 too. J is TRBJ1-1 and V is TRBV30; D remains unclear. The CDR3 extends over 13 amino acids. Germline V gene sequence: CDR1 GTSNPN, CDR2 SVGIG (reference sequence). V lost 0 bases to trimming and J lost 4 bases, with 9 bases between them. This chain's CDR3 is CAWSVEDGTEAFF. DNA for the CDR3: TGTGCCTGGAGTGTAGAGGATGGCACTGAAGCTTTCTTT.

The chain is built from TRBV10-1 and TRBJ1-1, with unresolved D. CDR1 and CDR2 from the germline V gene are WNHNN and SYGVQD (reference sequence). The CDR3 loop spans 12 amino acids. The ends were cut back, 3 bases at V and 8 bases at J, with 10 bases in the middle. The CDR3: CASSEIGEEAFF. CDR3 coding DNA: TGCGCCAGCAGTGAAATCGGGGAGGAAGCTTTCTTT.

The chain links TRBV4-1 to TRBJ1-6; 10 nucleotides line up with TRBD1. There are 15 residues in the CDR3. In germline, CDR1 is MGHRA, CDR2 YSYEKL. V trimming: 2 bases; J trimming: 7 bases; junction bases outside the gene matches: 2. The CDR3 bases are TGCGCCAGCAGCCAATCGACAGGGGGCAATTCACCCCTCCACTTT. Translation: CASSQSTGGNSPLHF.